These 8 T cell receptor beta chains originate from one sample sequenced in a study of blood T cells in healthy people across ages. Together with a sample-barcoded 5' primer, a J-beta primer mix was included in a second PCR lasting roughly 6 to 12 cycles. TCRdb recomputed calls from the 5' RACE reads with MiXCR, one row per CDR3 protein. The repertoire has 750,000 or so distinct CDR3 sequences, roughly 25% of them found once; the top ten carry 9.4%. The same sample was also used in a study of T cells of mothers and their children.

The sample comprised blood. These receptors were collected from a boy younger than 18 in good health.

The CDR3 coding sequence is TGTGCCAGCAGTAACCCGGGACTAGCGACAGATACGCAGTATTTT. It translates to CASSNPGLATDTQYF. The chain uses TRBV12-3 or TRBV12-4 and TRBJ2-3, with 10 positions matching TRBD2. With V trimmed by 5 bases and J by 3 bases, 5 bases remained unmatched. CDR3 length: 15 residues.

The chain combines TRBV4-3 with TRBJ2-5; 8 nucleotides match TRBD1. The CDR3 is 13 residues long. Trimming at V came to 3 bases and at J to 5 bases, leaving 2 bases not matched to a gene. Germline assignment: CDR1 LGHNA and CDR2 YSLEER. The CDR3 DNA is TGCGCCAGCAGCCAGGACAGGGCGGAGACCCAGTACTTC. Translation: CASSQDRAETQYF.

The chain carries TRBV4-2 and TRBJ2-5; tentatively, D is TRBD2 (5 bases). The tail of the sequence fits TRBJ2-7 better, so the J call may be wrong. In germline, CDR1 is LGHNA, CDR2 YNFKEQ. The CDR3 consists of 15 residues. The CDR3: CASSQERTASYEQYF. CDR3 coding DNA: TGTGCCAGCAGCCAGGAACGGACTGCATCCTACGAGCAGTACTTC.

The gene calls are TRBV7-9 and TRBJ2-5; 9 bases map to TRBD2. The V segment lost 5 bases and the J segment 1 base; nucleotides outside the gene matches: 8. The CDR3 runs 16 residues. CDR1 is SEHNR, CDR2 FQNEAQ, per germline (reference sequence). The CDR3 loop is CASSPRLAETQETQYF. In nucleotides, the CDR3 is TGTGCCAGCAGCCCCAGACTAGCGGAGACCCAAGAGACCCAGTACTTC.

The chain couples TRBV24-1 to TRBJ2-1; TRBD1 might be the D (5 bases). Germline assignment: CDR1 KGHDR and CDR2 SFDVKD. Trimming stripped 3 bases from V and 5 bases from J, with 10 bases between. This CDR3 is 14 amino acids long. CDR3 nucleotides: TGTGCCACCAGTGATGCAGACAGTAACAATGAGCAGTTCTTC. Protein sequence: CATSDADSNNEQFF.

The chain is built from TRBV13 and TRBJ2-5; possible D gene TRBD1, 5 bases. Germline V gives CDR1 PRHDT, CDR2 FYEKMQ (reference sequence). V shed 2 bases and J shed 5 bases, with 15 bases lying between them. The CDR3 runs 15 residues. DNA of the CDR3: TGTGCCAGCAGCTTATGGGCAGAAGCAGGGGAGACCCAGTACTTC. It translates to CASSLWAEAGETQYF.

The CDR3 region has the DNA TGTGCCAGCTCCCTCAGGGGGCAGGTTGAGGCTTTCTTT. It is translated as CASSLRGQVEAFF. V usage is TRBV18 and J usage is TRBJ1-1; 8 nucleotides line up with TRBD1. Per the germline V gene, CDR1 is KGHSH and CDR2 is LQKENI. The CDR3 sequence is 13 residues long. Trimming at V came to 6 bases and at J to 11 bases, leaving 11 bases not matched to a gene.

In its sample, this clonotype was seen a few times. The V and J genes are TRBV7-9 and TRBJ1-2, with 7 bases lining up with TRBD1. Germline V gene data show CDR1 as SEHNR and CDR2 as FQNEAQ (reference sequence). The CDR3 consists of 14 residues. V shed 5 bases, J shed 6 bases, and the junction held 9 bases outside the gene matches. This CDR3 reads CASSPSDRWNGYTF. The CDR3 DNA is TGTGCCAGCAGCCCCTCGGACAGGTGGAATGGCTACACCTTC. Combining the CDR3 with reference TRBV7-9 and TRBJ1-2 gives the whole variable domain DTGVSQNPRHKITKRGQNVTFRCDPISEHNRLYWYRQTLGQGPEFLTYFQNEAQLEKSRLLSDRFSAERPKGSFSTLEIQRTEQGDSAMYLCASSPSDRWNGYTFGSGTRLTVV.